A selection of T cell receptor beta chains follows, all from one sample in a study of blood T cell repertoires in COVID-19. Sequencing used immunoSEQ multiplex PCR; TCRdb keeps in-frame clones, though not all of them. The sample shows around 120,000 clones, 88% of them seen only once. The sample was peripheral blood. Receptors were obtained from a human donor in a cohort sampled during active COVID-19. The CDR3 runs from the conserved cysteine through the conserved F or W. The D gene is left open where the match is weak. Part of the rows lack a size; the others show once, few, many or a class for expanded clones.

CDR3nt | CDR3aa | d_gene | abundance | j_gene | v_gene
TGCAGCGTTGAAAGGTATGGGGACACTTTTCGGACTGAAGCTTTCTTT | CSVERYGDTFRTEAFF | . | . | TRBJ1-1 | TRBV29-1
TGTGCCAGCAGTGAAGTTAGCGGGAGTACAGATACGCAGTATTTT | CASSEVSGSTDTQYF | TRBD2 | once | TRBJ2-3 | TRBV25-1
TGCGCCACCAGACTAGCGGCCGCAGCCGAGACCCAGTACTTC | CATRLAAAAETQYF | TRBD2 | . | TRBJ2-5 | TRBV10-2
TGTGCCAGCTCACCATCTACTACCTACGAGCAGTACTTC | CASSPSTTYEQYF | . | . | TRBJ2-7 | TRBV18
TGCGCCAGCAGCTTGGGGCACCGACGGGGCACAGATACGCAGTATTTT | CASSLGHRRGTDTQYF | . | . | TRBJ2-3 | TRBV5-1
TGTGCCAGCAGTATCGAGACGGGCACCGGGGGGACCCAGTACTTC | CASSIETGTGGTQYF | . | . | TRBJ2-5 | TRBV28
TGTGCCAGCAGTTGGTGGGGCTTTGGCGGGAGGACGAAAGAGACCCAGTACTTC | CASSWWGFGGRTKETQYF | TRBD2 | . | TRBJ2-5 | TRBV28
TGTGCCAGCAGTCCCTGGGCAGCCTCTGGGGCCAACGTCCTGACTTTC | CASSPWAASGANVLTF | . | . | TRBJ2-6 | TRBV28
TGTGGCAGGGGGCGGGGGGCTAGTTGCGAGCAGTACTTC | CGRGRGASCEQYF | . | . | TRBJ2-7 | TRBV6-9
TGTGCCAGCAGCGGACTAGCGGGAACTTTTTTAGGCAAAAACATTCAGTACTTC | CASSGLAGTFLGKNIQYF | . | . | TRBJ2-4 | TRBV21-1
TGTGCCAGCAGCCAAGATCCGTACACTGAAGCTTTCTTT | CASSQDPYTEAFF | . | . | TRBJ1-1 | TRBV14
TGTGCCAGCAGCTTCCCGCAGTCCGCCGGGGAGCTGTTTTTT | CASSFPQSAGELFF | . | . | TRBJ2-2 | TRBV7-9
TGTGCCAGCAGTTACCGGACTAGCGGGGGTGAGCAGTTCTTC | CASSYRTSGGEQFF | TRBD2 | . | TRBJ2-1 | TRBV6-2/TRBV6-3
TGCAGTGCTAGTAAAGAGGACTCAGAGCTAAATCAGCCCCAGCATTTT | CSASKEDSELNQPQHF | . | . | TRBJ1-5 | TRBV20-1